This entry concerns a single T cell receptor beta chain. V lost 8 bases to trimming and J lost 6 bases; unmatched junction nucleotides: 17. This CDR3 has 17 amino acids. The V gene's germline CDR1 is GTSNPN and CDR2 SVGIG (reference sequence). The source of the sample is a study of beta chain features in type 1 diabetes. The investigators reverse transcribed all of the isolated RNA, so they sequenced expressed TCRB transcripts. The protocol was immunoSEQ multiplex PCR, while the TCRdb copy is restricted to in-frame clones and leaves out a portion. The sample carries roughly 500,000 clones, approximately 31% recorded once.

The material sequenced was naive CD4+ T cells from blood. The V and J genes are TRBV30 and TRBJ2-1; 12 nucleotides agree with TRBD1. This receptor was obtained from a man younger than 35 in good health. CDR3 coding DNA: TGTGCCGGGACCCCGTGGGACAGGGGGCTTTTATCCAATGAGCAGTTCTTC. Amino acid sequence: CAGTPWDRGLLSNEQFF.